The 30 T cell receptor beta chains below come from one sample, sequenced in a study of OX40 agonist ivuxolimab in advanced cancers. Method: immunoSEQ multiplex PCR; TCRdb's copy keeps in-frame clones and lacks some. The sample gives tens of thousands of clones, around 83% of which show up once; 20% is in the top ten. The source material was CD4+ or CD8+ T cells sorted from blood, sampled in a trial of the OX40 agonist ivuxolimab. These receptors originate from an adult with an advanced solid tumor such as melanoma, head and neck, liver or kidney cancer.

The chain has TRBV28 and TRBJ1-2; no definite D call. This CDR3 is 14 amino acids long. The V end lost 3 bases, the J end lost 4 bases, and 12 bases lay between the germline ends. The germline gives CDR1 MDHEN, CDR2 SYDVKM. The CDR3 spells CASSFGSAFYGYTF. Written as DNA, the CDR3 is TGTGCCAGCAGTTTCGGGTCCGCTTTCTATGGCTACACCTTC.

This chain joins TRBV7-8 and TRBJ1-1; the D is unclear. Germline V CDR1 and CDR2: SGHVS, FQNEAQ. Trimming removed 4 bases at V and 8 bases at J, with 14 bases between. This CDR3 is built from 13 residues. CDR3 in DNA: TGTGCCAGCAGCTACGCAAATGGGGAGGAAGCTTTCTTT. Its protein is CASSYANGEEAFF.

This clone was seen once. CDR3 nucleotide sequence: TGTGCCAGCAGCGCAACGGGAGGGAACTATGGCTACACCTTC. This sequence encodes CASSATGGNYGYTF. The chain joins TRBV6-5 to TRBJ1-2; D not resolved. The V end was cut by 6 bases, the J end by 2 bases, with 13 bases between. CDR3 size: 14 residues. In germline, CDR1 is MNHEY, CDR2 SVGAGI.

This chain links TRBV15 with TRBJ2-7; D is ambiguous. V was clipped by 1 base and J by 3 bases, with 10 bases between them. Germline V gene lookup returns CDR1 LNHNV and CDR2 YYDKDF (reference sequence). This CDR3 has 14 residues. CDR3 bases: TGTGCCACCAGCAGAGGTGGCTCCAACTACGAGCAGTACTTC. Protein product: CATSRGGSNYEQYF.

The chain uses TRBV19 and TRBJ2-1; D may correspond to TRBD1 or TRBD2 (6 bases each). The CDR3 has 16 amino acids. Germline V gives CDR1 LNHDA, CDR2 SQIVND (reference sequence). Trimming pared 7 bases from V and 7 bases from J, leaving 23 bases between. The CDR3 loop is CASTPSGGWSANEQFF. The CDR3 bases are TGTGCCAGTACCCCCTCCGGGGGCTGGTCAGCAAATGAGCAGTTCTTC.

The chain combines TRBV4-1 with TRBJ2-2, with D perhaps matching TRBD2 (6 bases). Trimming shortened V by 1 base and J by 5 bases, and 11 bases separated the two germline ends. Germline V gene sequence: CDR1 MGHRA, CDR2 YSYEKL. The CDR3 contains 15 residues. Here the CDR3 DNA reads TGCGCCAGCAGCCAAGGGACTACACCTACCGGGGAGCTGTTTTTT. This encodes CASSQGTTPTGELFF.

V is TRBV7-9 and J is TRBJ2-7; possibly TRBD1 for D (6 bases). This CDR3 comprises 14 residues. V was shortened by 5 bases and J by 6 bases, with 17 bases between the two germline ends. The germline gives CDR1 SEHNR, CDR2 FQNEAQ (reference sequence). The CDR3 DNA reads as TGTGCCAGCAGCCACAGGGTCGGGGTAGGCGAGCAGTACTTC. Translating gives CASSHRVGVGEQYF.

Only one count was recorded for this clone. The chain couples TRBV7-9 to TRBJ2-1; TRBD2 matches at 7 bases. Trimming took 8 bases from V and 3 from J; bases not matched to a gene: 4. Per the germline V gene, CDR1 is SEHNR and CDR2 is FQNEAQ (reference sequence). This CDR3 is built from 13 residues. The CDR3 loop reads CASSSGGYNEQFF. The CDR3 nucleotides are TGTGCCAGCTCCTCGGGGGGCTACAATGAGCAGTTCTTC. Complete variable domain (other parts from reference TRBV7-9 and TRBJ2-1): DTGVSQNPRHKITKRGQNVTFRCDPISEHNRLYWYRQTLGQGPEFLTYFQNEAQLEKSRLLSDRFSAERPKGSFSTLEIQRTEQGDSAMYLCASSSGGYNEQFFGPGTRLTVL.

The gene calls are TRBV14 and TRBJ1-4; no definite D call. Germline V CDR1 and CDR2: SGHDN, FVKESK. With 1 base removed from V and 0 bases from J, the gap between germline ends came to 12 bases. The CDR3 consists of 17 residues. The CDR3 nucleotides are TGTGCCAGCAGCCAAGTGGCTCTGGTTGCAACTAATGAAAAACTGTTTTTT. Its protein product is CASSQVALVATNEKLFF.

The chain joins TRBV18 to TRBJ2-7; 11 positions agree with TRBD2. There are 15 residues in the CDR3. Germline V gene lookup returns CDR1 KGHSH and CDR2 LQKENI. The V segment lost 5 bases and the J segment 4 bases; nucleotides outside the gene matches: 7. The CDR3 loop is CASSTTTSGEYEQYF. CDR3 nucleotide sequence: TGTGCCAGCTCAACAACGACTAGCGGGGAGTACGAGCAGTACTTC.

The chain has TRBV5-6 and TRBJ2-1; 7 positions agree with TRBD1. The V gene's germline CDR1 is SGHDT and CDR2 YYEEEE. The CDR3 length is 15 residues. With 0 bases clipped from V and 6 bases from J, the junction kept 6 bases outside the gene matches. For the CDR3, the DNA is TGTGCCAGCAGCTTGGAGGGACAGCGCTTCAATGAGCAGTTCTTC. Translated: CASSLEGQRFNEQFF.

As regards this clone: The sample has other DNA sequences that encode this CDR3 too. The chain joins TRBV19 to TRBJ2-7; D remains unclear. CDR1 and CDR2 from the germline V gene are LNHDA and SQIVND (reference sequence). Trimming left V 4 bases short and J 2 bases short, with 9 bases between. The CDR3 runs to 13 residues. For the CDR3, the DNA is TGTGCCAGTAGTAGTGATGGCGCCTACGAGCAGTACTTC. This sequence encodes CASSSDGAYEQYF.

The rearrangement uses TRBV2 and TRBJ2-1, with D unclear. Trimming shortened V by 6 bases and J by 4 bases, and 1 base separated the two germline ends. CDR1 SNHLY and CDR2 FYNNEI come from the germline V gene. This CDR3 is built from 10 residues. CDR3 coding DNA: TGTGCCAGCAGGTACAATGAGCAGTTCTTC. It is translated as CASRYNEQFF.

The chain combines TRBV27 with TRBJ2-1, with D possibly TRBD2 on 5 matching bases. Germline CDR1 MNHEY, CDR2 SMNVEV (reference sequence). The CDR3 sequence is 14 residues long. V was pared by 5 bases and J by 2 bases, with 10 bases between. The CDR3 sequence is CASSVSGTYNEQFF. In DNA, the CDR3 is TGTGCCAGCAGTGTCTCCGGGACCTACAATGAGCAGTTCTTC.

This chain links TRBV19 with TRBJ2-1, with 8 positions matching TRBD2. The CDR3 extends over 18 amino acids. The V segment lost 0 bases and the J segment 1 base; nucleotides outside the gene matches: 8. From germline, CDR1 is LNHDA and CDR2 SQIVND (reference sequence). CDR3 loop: CASSIDSAGGVSYNEQFF. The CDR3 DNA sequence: TGTGCCAGTAGTATAGATTCGGCGGGGGGAGTATCCTACAATGAGCAGTTCTTC.

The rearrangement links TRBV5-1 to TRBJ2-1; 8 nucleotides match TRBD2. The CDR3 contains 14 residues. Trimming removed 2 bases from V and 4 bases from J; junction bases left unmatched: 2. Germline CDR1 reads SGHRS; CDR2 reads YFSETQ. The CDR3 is CASSFSGAYNEQFF. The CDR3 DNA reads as TGCGCCAGCAGCTTTAGCGGGGCGTACAATGAGCAGTTCTTC.

CDR3 DNA sequence: TGTGCCAGCAGCTCAGGGGGCCGTTGGAGCACTGAAGCTTTCTTT. Protein: CASSSGGRWSTEAFF. The rearrangement links TRBV28 to TRBJ1-1; 8 positions agree with TRBD1. Looked up from germline, CDR1 is MDHEN and CDR2 is SYDVKM. The CDR3 has 15 amino acids. V lost 6 bases, J lost 4 bases, and 10 bases stayed unmatched.

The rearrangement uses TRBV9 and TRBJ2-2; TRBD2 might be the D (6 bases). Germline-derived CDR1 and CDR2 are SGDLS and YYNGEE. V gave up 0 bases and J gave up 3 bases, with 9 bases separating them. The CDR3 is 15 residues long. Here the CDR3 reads CASSVVGTDTGELFF. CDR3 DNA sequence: TGTGCCAGCAGCGTAGTGGGGACTGACACCGGGGAGCTGTTTTTT.

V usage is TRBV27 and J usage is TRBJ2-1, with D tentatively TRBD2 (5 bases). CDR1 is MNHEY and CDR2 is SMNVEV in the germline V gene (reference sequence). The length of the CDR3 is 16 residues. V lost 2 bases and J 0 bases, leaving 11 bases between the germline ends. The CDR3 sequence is CASSLTGSLSYNEQFF. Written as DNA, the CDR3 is TGTGCCAGCAGTTTAACGGGATCCCTCTCCTACAATGAGCAGTTCTTC.

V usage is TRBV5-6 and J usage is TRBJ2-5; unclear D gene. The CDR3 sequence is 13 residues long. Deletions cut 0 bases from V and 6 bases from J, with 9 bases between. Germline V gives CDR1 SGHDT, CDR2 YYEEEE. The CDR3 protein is CASSLASAKTQYF. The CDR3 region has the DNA TGTGCCAGCAGCTTGGCGTCAGCGAAGACCCAGTACTTC.

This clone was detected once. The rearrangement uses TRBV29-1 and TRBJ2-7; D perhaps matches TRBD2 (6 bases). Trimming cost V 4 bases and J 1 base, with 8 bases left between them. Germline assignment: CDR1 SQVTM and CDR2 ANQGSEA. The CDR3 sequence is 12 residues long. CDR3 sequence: CSVGGESYEQYF. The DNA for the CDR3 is TGCAGCGTTGGGGGGGAATCCTACGAGCAGTACTTC.

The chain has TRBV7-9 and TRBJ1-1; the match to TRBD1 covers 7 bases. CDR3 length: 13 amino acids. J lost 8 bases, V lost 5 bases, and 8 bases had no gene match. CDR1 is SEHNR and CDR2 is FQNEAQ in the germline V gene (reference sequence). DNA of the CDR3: TGTGCCAGCAGCCATGGACAGGTTGTGGAAGCTTTCTTT. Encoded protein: CASSHGQVVEAFF. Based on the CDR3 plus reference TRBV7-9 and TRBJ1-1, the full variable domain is DTGVSQNPRHKITKRGQNVTFRCDPISEHNRLYWYRQTLGQGPEFLTYFQNEAQLEKSRLLSDRFSAERPKGSFSTLEIQRTEQGDSAMYLCASSHGQVVEAFFGQGTRLTVV.

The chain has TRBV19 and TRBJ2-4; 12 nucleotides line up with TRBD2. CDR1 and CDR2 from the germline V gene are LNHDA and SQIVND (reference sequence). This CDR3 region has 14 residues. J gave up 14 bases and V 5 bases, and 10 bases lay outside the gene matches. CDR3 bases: TGTGCCAGTAGTGCACTAGCGGGGGGCGGAGGGGAGTACTTC. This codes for CASSALAGGGGEYF.

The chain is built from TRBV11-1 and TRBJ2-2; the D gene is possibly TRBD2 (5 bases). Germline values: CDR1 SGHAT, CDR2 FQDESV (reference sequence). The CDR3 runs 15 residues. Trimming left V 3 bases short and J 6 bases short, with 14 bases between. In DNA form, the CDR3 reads TGTGCCAGCAGCTTTATAAGGGAGTGGGCCGGGGAGCTGTTTTTT. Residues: CASSFIREWAGELFF.

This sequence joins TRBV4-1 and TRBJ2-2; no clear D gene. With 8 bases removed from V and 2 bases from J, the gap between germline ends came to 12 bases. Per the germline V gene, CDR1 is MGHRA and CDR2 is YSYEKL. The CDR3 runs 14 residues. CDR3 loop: CASQSGGNTGELFF. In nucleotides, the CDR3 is TGCGCCAGCCAGTCGGGCGGAAACACCGGGGAGCTGTTTTTT.

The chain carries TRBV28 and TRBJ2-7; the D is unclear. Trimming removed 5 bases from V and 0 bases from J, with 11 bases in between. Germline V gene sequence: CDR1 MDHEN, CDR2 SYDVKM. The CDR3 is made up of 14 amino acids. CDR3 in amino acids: CASSPLMGSYEQYF. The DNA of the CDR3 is TGTGCCAGCAGTCCCCTGATGGGCTCCTACGAGCAGTACTTC.

The CDR3 here is CASSLFPLGKETQYF. CDR3 in DNA: TGTGCCAGCAGTTTATTCCCCCTGGGGAAAGAGACCCAGTACTTC. This rearrangement joins TRBV27 to TRBJ2-5; D unresolved. Germline V lookup: CDR1 MNHEY, CDR2 SMNVEV (reference sequence). V shed 1 base and J shed 3 bases, with 12 bases lying between them. This CDR3 spans 15 amino acids.

The CDR3 protein is CASNFLGGGNTGELFF. CDR3 in DNA: TGTGCCAGCAACTTCCTGGGCGGGGGGAACACCGGGGAGCTGTTTTTT. The chain links TRBV27 to TRBJ2-2; TRBD2 matches at 7 bases. V shed 7 bases and J 1 base; nucleotides not matched to a gene: 9. The CDR3 contains 16 residues. Germline V gene data show CDR1 as MNHEY and CDR2 as SMNVEV (reference sequence).

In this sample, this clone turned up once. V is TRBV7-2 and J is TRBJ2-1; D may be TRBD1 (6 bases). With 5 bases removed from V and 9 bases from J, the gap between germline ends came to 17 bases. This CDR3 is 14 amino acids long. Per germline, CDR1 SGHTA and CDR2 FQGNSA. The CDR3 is CASSLGTYRGEQFF. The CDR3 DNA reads TGTGCCAGCAGCCTCGGGACATACCGGGGTGAGCAGTTCTTC.

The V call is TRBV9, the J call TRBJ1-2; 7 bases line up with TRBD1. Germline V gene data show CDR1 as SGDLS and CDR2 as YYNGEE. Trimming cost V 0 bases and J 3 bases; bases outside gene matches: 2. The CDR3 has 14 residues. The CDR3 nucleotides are TGTGCCAGCAGCGTAGGAGGGGGCGACTATGGCTACACCTTC. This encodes CASSVGGGDYGYTF.